What follows are 25 T cell receptor beta chains derived from one specimen sequenced in a study of shared clonotypes between healthy human individuals (dated by TCRdb to about 2020). CD8 naive samples were CD45RO-negative cells positively selected for CCR7, giving a CD45RA+CCR7+ population that excluded TemRA cells. Libraries were built with the immunoSEQ multiplex PCR assay. TCRdb re-hosts the immuneACCESS table, in-frame sequences only. Its copies lack some clones; in the studies checked, an unresolved V gene accounts for under half of them, and the cause for the rest is not known. The sample has some 2.1 million clones on record, roughly 95% of them singletons. Less than 2% of the sample lies in the top ten. Sequencing was done on a sample of naive CD8+ T cells from PBMCs. The cell subset or site label, read with the paper, signifies: CD45RA+CCR7+. These receptors were collected from a man between 18 and 35 years old in good health. Some clones in this sample may be carry-over from other donors' samples.

The chain has TRBV7-2 and TRBJ2-3; D gene unclear. CDR1 and CDR2 from the germline V gene are SGHTA and FQGNSA. Trimming shortened V by 2 bases and J by 4 bases, and 13 bases separated the two germline ends. This CDR3 spans 15 amino acids. In DNA, the CDR3 is TGTGCCAGCAGCTTATCCCCTACCTACCCAGATACGCAGTATTTT. Residues: CASSLSPTYPDTQYF.

This chain connects TRBV9 to TRBJ2-7; 9 nucleotides line up with TRBD2. The trim removed 0 bases at V and 5 bases at J, leaving 18 bases unmatched. This CDR3 is 19 amino acids long. Germline V gene lookup returns CDR1 SGDLS and CDR2 YYNGEE. The CDR3 spells CASSVGPFLAGATHDEQYF. DNA for the CDR3: TGTGCCAGCAGCGTAGGCCCCTTTTTAGCGGGAGCCACCCATGACGAGCAGTACTTC.

For the CDR3, the DNA is TGTGCCAGGTTTTCGTTGAGGGGATGGGGAGATACGCAGTATTTT. Protein sequence: CARFSLRGWGDTQYF. The rearrangement uses TRBV27 and TRBJ2-3; the D gene could be TRBD1 or TRBD2 (5 bases each). Germline-derived CDR1 and CDR2 are MNHEY and SMNVEV (reference sequence). V gave up 9 bases and J gave up 5 bases, with 21 bases separating them. There are 15 residues in the CDR3.

The chain has TRBV6-5 and TRBJ2-7; 8 nucleotides align to TRBD2. This CDR3 region has 14 residues. V shed 6 bases, J shed 2 bases, and the junction held 6 bases outside the gene matches. Germline CDR1 and CDR2: MNHEY and SVGAGI. CDR3 protein: CASSTAGEAYEQYF. The DNA of the CDR3 is TGTGCCAGCAGCACAGCGGGAGAAGCCTACGAGCAGTACTTC.

The chain is built from TRBV6-6 and TRBJ2-7, with unresolved D. The V end was cut by 0 bases, the J end by 0 bases, with 12 bases between. The length of the CDR3 is 16 residues. The germline CDR1 and CDR2 sequences are MNHNY and SVGAGI (reference sequence). CDR3 sequence reads: CASSYSTAYSSYEQYF. CDR3 DNA: TGTGCCAGCAGTTACTCGACTGCTTACAGCTCCTACGAGCAGTACTTC.

This chain links TRBV10-3 with TRBJ2-2; 8 bases are a match to TRBD2. Germline V gene sequence: CDR1 ENHRY, CDR2 SYGVKD. The CDR3 contains 18 residues. V shed 2 bases, J shed 7 bases, and the junction held 15 bases outside the gene matches. CDR3 bases: TGTGCCATCAGTGAGGCCCTGGGACTAGGAGTGTCGGGCGGGGAGCTGTTTTTT. This codes for CAISEALGLGVSGGELFF.

As for this clone: The same CDR3 can be traced to other DNA sequences in this sample. The rearrangement joins TRBV9 to TRBJ2-1; 9 nucleotides match TRBD1. The CDR3 is made up of 16 amino acids. The ends lost 0 bases at V and 4 bases at J; junction bases unmatched: 5. Germline CDR1 is SGDLS and CDR2 is YYNGEE. The CDR3 bases are TGTGCCAGCAGCGTAGAGGGACAGGGCTTTTACAATGAGCAGTTCTTC. This translates into CASSVEGQGFYNEQFF.

V usage is TRBV21-1 and J usage is TRBJ2-7; the table's TRBD1 call for D was not verified on the DNA. TRBV21-1 is tagged as a pseudogene. This CDR3 comprises 18 residues. The CDR3: CASSKVLFRGTDSYEQYF. DNA for the CDR3: TGTGCCAGCAGCAAAGTGCTCTTTAGGGGGACCGACTCCTACGAGCAGTACTTC.

The J gene is TRBJ2-7, the V gene TRBV28; unclear D gene. The CDR3 contains 16 residues. Trimming stripped 8 bases from V and 7 bases from J, with 27 bases between. Germline V gives CDR1 MDHEN, CDR2 SYDVKM. The CDR3 bases are TGTGCCAGCTCTAGGTCACCGACACTGACTGATAGGGAGCAGTACTTC. Its protein is CASSRSPTLTDREQYF.

V and J are TRBV2 and TRBJ2-7, with TRBD1 matching 10 bases. Germline CDR1 is SNHLY and CDR2 is FYNNEI. CDR3 length: 14 amino acids. The V and J ends lost 7 bases and 4 bases, in that order; junction bases with no gene match: 7. The CDR3 nucleotides are TGTGCCAGCATTGCGGGACAGGGGCGGTACGAGCAGTACTTC. Translation: CASIAGQGRYEQYF.

The chain carries TRBV4-2 and TRBJ2-7; 15 bases are a match to TRBD2. Unmatched junction bases numbered 6, after V lost 2 bases and J lost 7 bases. This CDR3 spans 16 amino acids. Germline CDR1 reads LGHNA; CDR2 reads YNFKEQ. This chain's CDR3 is CASSQRTSGRAEEQYF. Here the CDR3 DNA reads TGTGCCAGCAGCCAACGGACTAGCGGGAGGGCCGAGGAGCAGTACTTC.

V gene TRBV29-1 combines with J gene TRBJ2-1; D ambiguous. V was clipped by 7 bases and J by 0 bases, with 10 bases between them. Germline CDR1 and CDR2: SQVTM and ANQGSEA. The CDR3 extends over 13 amino acids. The CDR3 loop reads CSARQNSYNEQFF. The CDR3 nucleotides read TGCAGCGCTCGGCAGAACTCCTACAATGAGCAGTTCTTC.

This chain uses TRBV5-6 with TRBJ2-1; 7 bases agree with TRBD1. This CDR3 is built from 12 residues. With 6 bases clipped from V and 7 bases from J, the junction kept 4 bases outside the gene matches. Germline values: CDR1 SGHDT, CDR2 YYEEEE. CDR3 sequence (DNA): TGTGCCAGCAACAGGGGTGGGAATGAGCAGTTCTTC. It specifies CASNRGGNEQFF.

CDR3 residues: CASSQGRGSGEQFF. DNA for the CDR3: TGCGCCAGCAGCCAAGGGAGGGGCTCGGGTGAGCAGTTCTTC. The rearrangement links TRBV4-1 to TRBJ2-1; a possible D gene is TRBD2 (6 bases). Deletions cut 1 base from V and 9 bases from J, with 13 bases between. The length of the CDR3 is 14 residues. Germline-derived CDR1 and CDR2 are MGHRA and YSYEKL.

The chain has TRBV11-2 and TRBJ2-1; no firm D call. Per germline, CDR1 SGHAT and CDR2 FQNNGV. Trimming pared 4 bases from V and 7 bases from J, leaving 8 bases between. The CDR3 is 12 amino acids. The CDR3 is CASSWKWNEQFF. CDR3 DNA sequence: TGTGCCAGCAGCTGGAAGTGGAATGAGCAGTTCTTC. Drawing the rest from reference TRBV11-2 and TRBJ2-1, the complete variable domain is EAGVAQSPRYKIIEKRQSVAFWCNPISGHATLYWYQQILGQGPKLLIQFQNNGVVDDSQLPKDRFSAERLKGVDSTLKIQPAKLEDSAVYLCASSWKWNEQFFGPGTRLTVL.

As DNA, the CDR3 is TGCAGCGTTGTGGCCGGGGGTAGCAATCAGCCCCAGCATTTT. It is translated as CSVVAGGSNQPQHF. This chain joins TRBV29-1 and TRBJ1-5; the D gene is possibly TRBD1 (5 bases). V was pared by 4 bases and J by 0 bases, with 10 bases between. The CDR3 runs to 14 residues. CDR1 is SQVTM, CDR2 ANQGSEA, per germline.

J is TRBJ2-7 and V is TRBV4-3; 7 bases match TRBD2. From germline, CDR1 is LGHNA and CDR2 YSLEER. This CDR3 is 16 amino acids long. Trimming at V came to 0 bases and at J to 6 bases, leaving 11 bases not matched to a gene. The CDR3 here is CASSQDEGRELVEQYF. The CDR3, as DNA: TGCGCCAGCAGCCAAGATGAAGGGAGGGAGCTAGTCGAGCAGTACTTC.

The chain has TRBV28 and TRBJ1-2; no definite D call. Germline-derived CDR1 and CDR2 are MDHEN and SYDVKM. The CDR3 is 14 residues long. Trimming removed 5 bases at V and 4 bases at J, with 14 bases between. CDR3 in amino acids: CASSPTASGYGYTF. CDR3 nucleotide sequence: TGTGCCAGCAGTCCCACGGCCTCTGGCTATGGCTACACCTTC.

The genes are TRBV7-2 and TRBJ2-7; D unclear. CDR3 length: 14 residues. CDR1 SGHTA and CDR2 FQGNSA come from the germline V gene. V lost 2 bases and J 1 base, leaving 9 bases between the germline ends. The CDR3, as DNA: TGTGCCAGCAGCTTATTTGACGGTTCCTACGAGCAGTACTTC. It yields the protein CASSLFDGSYEQYF.

This clone was counted once. The chain employs TRBV27 and TRBJ2-7; weak D call: TRBD1 (5 bases). Germline-derived CDR1 and CDR2 are MNHEY and SMNVEV (reference sequence). The CDR3 is 16 amino acids. V was clipped by 2 bases and J by 3 bases, with 17 bases between them. The CDR3 is CASSLMGSGFDYEQYF. DNA for the CDR3: TGTGCCAGCAGTTTAATGGGGTCAGGGTTCGACTACGAGCAGTACTTC.

This clone was picked up one time. V and J are TRBV11-2 and TRBJ1-1; D call uncertain. V was clipped by 1 base and J by 4 bases, with 16 bases between them. The CDR3 is 16 amino acids. Looked up from germline, CDR1 is SGHAT and CDR2 is FQNNGV. The CDR3 spells CASSLGVFRTFTEAFF. The CDR3 DNA sequence: TGTGCCAGCAGCTTAGGCGTCTTCAGGACGTTCACTGAAGCTTTCTTT.

This clone appeared a single time. The chain uses TRBV7-9 and TRBJ2-3; D perhaps matches TRBD1 (6 bases). Trimming shortened V by 5 bases and J by 1 base, and 13 bases separated the two germline ends. The CDR3 sequence is 15 residues long. The germline V gene has CDR1 SEHNR and CDR2 FQNEAQ (reference sequence). CDR3: CASSQGTPRTDTQYF. The DNA for the CDR3 is TGTGCCAGCAGCCAGGGGACACCCCGCACAGATACGCAGTATTTT.

The chain recombines TRBV15 with TRBJ2-7; D might be TRBD1 (6 bases). V lost 0 bases and J 5 bases, leaving 17 bases between the germline ends. This CDR3 spans 16 amino acids. CDR1 and CDR2 (germline): LNHNV, YYDKDF (reference sequence). The chain's CDR3 is CATSRERRGGAHEQYF. The CDR3 coding sequence is TGTGCCACCAGCAGAGAACGCAGAGGGGGAGCCCACGAGCAGTACTTC.

The chain combines TRBV28 with TRBJ2-7; TRBD1 is a possible D gene (6 bases). The CDR3 contains 13 residues. The ends were cut back, 5 bases at V and 2 bases at J, with 10 bases in the middle. Per the germline V gene, CDR1 is MDHEN and CDR2 is SYDVKM. CDR3 in amino acids: CASSNRDTYEQYF. CDR3 nucleotides: TGTGCCAGCAGTAACCGGGACACCTACGAGCAGTACTTC.

The chain uses TRBV2 and TRBJ2-7, with a weak D call TRBD2 (6 bases). The germline gives CDR1 SNHLY, CDR2 FYNNEI. CDR3 length: 13 amino acids. Trimming took 6 bases from V and 6 from J, leaving 15 bases between them. The CDR3 DNA is TGTGCCAGCAGGGAGGGCAGACCCCGCGAGCAGTACTTC. Translation gives CASREGRPREQYF.